These 18 T cell receptor beta chains share one sample of origin, sequenced in a study of cytomegalovirus exposure and HLA in healthy donors. Using immunoSEQ multiplex PCR, the repertoire was profiled, and TCRdb retains in-frame clones only, with some absent. The table lists fewer than 350,000 clones, 88% of them singletons. The specimen sequenced was PBMCs. The origin of the receptors is a woman under 30 in good health and CMV-seronegative.

The rearrangement links TRBV13 to TRBJ2-7; 13 bases agree with TRBD2. The V gene end was trimmed by 5 bases and the J gene end by 11 bases; junction bases not matched to a gene: 3. This CDR3 has 12 residues. The V gene's germline CDR1 is PRHDT and CDR2 FYEKMQ (reference sequence). The CDR3 nucleotides read TGTGCCAGCAGCGCCGGGACTAGCGGGAAGTACTTC. This sequence encodes CASSAGTSGKYF.

The chain joins TRBV4-1 to TRBJ2-7; 8 bases align to TRBD2. V was clipped by 3 bases and J by 4 bases; unmatched bases: 8. From germline, CDR1 is MGHRA and CDR2 YSYEKL. This CDR3 spans 15 amino acids. The CDR3 DNA reads as TGCGCCAGCAGCCATCCGAGCGGGAGAGTATACGAGCAGTACTTC. Its protein is CASSHPSGRVYEQYF.

This chain uses TRBV27 with TRBJ1-2; possible D gene TRBD1, 5 bases. Trimming stripped 2 bases from V and 8 bases from J, with 12 bases between. Germline CDR1 reads MNHEY; CDR2 reads SMNVEV (reference sequence). The CDR3 length is 13 residues. In DNA, the CDR3 is TGTGCCAGCAGTTTAAAGGGGATGGTCGGCTACACCTTC. Residues: CASSLKGMVGYTF.

The chain recombines TRBV6-5 with TRBJ1-1; 9 bases line up with TRBD1. The CDR3 length is 14 residues. V dropped 6 bases and J dropped 5; count of bases not matched to a gene: 7. Germline V CDR1 and CDR2: MNHEY, SVGAGI. The CDR3 loop is CASRGTGGLTEAFF. The CDR3 region has the DNA TGTGCCAGCAGGGGAACAGGGGGCCTGACTGAAGCTTTCTTT.

This chain uses TRBV5-1 with TRBJ1-1, with a possible D match to TRBD1 (6 bases). Germline V gene sequence: CDR1 SGHRS, CDR2 YFSETQ. Trimming cost V 0 bases and J 9 bases, with 12 bases left between them. The CDR3 is 13 residues long. The CDR3: CASSLEVRGKAFF. The CDR3 coding sequence is TGCGCCAGCAGCTTGGAGGTCAGGGGTAAAGCTTTCTTT.

The V and J genes are TRBV19 and TRBJ1-3; D perhaps matches TRBD1 (6 bases). The CDR3 contains 14 residues. V was clipped by 9 bases and J by 0 bases, with 12 bases between them. Germline CDR1 reads LNHDA; CDR2 reads SQIVND (reference sequence). The CDR3 DNA is TGTGCCAGCTCCAGGGGTGTCTCTGGAAACACCATATATTTT. It encodes CASSRGVSGNTIYF.

This sequence joins TRBV9 and TRBJ2-7, with 9 bases matching TRBD2. This CDR3 contains 16 residues. V dropped 1 base and J dropped 3; count of bases not matched to a gene: 8. Germline loops: CDR1 SGDLS, CDR2 YYNGEE. The CDR3 region is CASSVKPAGGIYEQYF. The CDR3 DNA follows: TGTGCCAGCAGCGTAAAACCGGCGGGAGGGATCTACGAGCAGTACTTC.

The rearrangement uses TRBV7-2 and TRBJ2-1; the match to TRBD2 covers 9 bases. The ends lost 1 base at V and 6 bases at J; junction bases unmatched: 7. The germline V gene encodes CDR1 SGHTA and CDR2 FQGNSA. The CDR3 contains 16 residues. The chain's CDR3 is CASSLDGGGRGNEQFF. DNA of the CDR3: TGTGCCAGCAGCTTAGATGGGGGCGGGAGGGGCAATGAGCAGTTCTTC.

The genes are TRBV6-6 and TRBJ2-2, with 9 bases fitting TRBD2. Trimming took 1 base from V and 5 from J; bases not matched to a gene: 2. Germline CDR1 is MNHNY and CDR2 is SVGAGI (reference sequence). The CDR3 totals 15 residues. CDR3 loop: CASSYYSGRTGELFF. As DNA, the CDR3 is TGTGCCAGCAGTTACTACAGCGGGAGGACCGGGGAGCTGTTTTTT.

The chain couples TRBV15 to TRBJ1-3; D gene uncertain. The germline gives CDR1 LNHNV, CDR2 YYDKDF (reference sequence). The CDR3 sequence is 15 residues long. The V end lost 0 bases, the J end lost 0 bases, and 6 bases lay between the germline ends. The CDR3 coding sequence is TGTGCCACCAGCAGAGATGACTTCTCTGGAAACACCATATATTTT. It encodes CATSRDDFSGNTIYF.

The V gene is TRBV28, the J gene TRBJ2-7; the D is unclear. Per germline, CDR1 MDHEN and CDR2 SYDVKM. This CDR3 comprises 11 residues. Trimming stripped 7 bases from V and 3 bases from J, with 7 bases between. CDR3 sequence: CASTYGYEQYF. The CDR3 DNA is TGTGCCAGCACCTACGGCTACGAGCAGTACTTC.

The chain is built from TRBV15 and TRBJ1-1, with 7 bases aligning to TRBD1. The germline V gene encodes CDR1 LNHNV and CDR2 YYDKDF (reference sequence). The V and J ends lost 0 bases and 9 bases, in that order; junction bases with no gene match: 7. The CDR3 sequence is 14 residues long. The CDR3 region is CATSREDRRIQAFF. CDR3 coding DNA: TGTGCCACCAGCAGAGAGGACAGGCGGATTCAAGCTTTCTTT.

This clone was detected once. The chain has TRBV30 and TRBJ2-6; D might be TRBD1 (8 bases). The V end was cut by 3 bases, the J end by 4 bases, with 22 bases between. Germline CDR1 is GTSNPN and CDR2 is SVGIG (reference sequence). The CDR3 has 18 residues. CDR3 nucleotide sequence: TGTGCCTGGAGGGACCGGACAGGGAGGGACGCCGGGGCCAACGTCCTGACTTTC. This sequence encodes CAWRDRTGRDAGANVLTF.

The rearrangement joins TRBV2 to TRBJ2-7; D perhaps matches TRBD1 (7 bases). V dropped 6 bases and J dropped 5 bases, with 14 bases sitting between them. Per germline, CDR1 SNHLY and CDR2 FYNNEI. This CDR3 region has 13 residues. The CDR3 bases are TGTGCCAGCAGGGAGGGGGCTGGGAACGAGCAGTACTTC. This gives the protein CASREGAGNEQYF.

V and J are TRBV7-2 and TRBJ1-2; D possibly corresponds to TRBD1 (6 bases). This CDR3 comprises 13 residues. Germline V gene lookup returns CDR1 SGHTA and CDR2 FQGNSA. Trimming shortened V by 5 bases and J by 2 bases, and 9 bases separated the two germline ends. As DNA, the CDR3 is TGTGCCAGCAGCCAGGGACAAAACTATGGCTACACCTTC. This encodes CASSQGQNYGYTF.

This sequence joins TRBV30 and TRBJ2-2; TRBD2 aligns across 14 bases. Losses at the gene ends were 2 bases for V and 8 bases for J; bases not matched to a gene: 7. There are 16 residues in the CDR3. In germline, CDR1 is GTSNPN, CDR2 SVGIG (reference sequence). The CDR3 DNA reads as TGTGCCTGGAGTCCGATCGGGACTAGCGGGAGAGGGGAGCTGTTTTTT. Protein product: CAWSPIGTSGRGELFF.

This clone was seen only once. DNA for the CDR3: TGTGCCAGCAGTACGCGGACTAGCGGGGACTACGAGCAGTACTTC. It specifies CASSTRTSGDYEQYF. This chain uses TRBV6-5 with TRBJ2-7, with 12 bases aligning to TRBD2. Germline CDR1 MNHEY, CDR2 SVGAGI. J was trimmed by 3 bases and V by 5 bases; bases with no gene match: 5. The CDR3 totals 15 residues.

The genes are TRBV6-6 and TRBJ2-1; 7 nucleotides line up with TRBD1. Germline values: CDR1 MNHNY, CDR2 SVGAGI (reference sequence). This CDR3 has 14 residues. V dropped 4 bases and J dropped 6; count of bases not matched to a gene: 6. The CDR3 bases are TGTGCCAGCAGTTCCCGGGACAGTATCAATGAGCAGTTCTTC. Amino acids: CASSSRDSINEQFF.